Below, 18 T cell receptor beta chains from the same sample are listed, as sequenced in a study of B cell selection in AIRE deficiency (dated by TCRdb to between 2018 and 2021). The library relied on the immunoSEQ multiplex PCR assay. This immuneACCESS table, as held by TCRdb, lists in-frame sequences with V and J called but not all clones. Of the missing ones, under half trace to an unresolved V gene in checked studies; the others have no known cause. The sample table shows about 22,000 clones, and 80% to 95% are seen once. The leading ten clones occupy roughly 1.4% of the sample. Regulatory T cells were sorted as CD4+CD25hiCD127low/negative cells. Sequenced sample: CD4+CD25+ Tregs sorted from PBMCs. The origin of the receptors is a human donor in good health.

This rearrangement joins TRBV6-1 to TRBJ2-7, with TRBD2 as a possible D gene (5 bases). The germline V and J ends were trimmed by 6 bases and 4 bases, with 16 bases remaining between them. Germline lookup yields CDR1 MNHNS and CDR2 SASEGT. The CDR3 is 14 residues long. Here the CDR3 DNA reads TGTGCCAGCAGCCCTCCCGGGATCTCGTACGAGCAGTACTTC. Its translation: CASSPPGISYEQYF.

This clone appeared a single time. Written as DNA, the CDR3 is TGTGACTACTCGGGACACGCGACTTTCTTT. It codes for CDYSGHATFF. This chain joins TRBV19 and TRBJ1-1; a possible D gene is TRBD1 (6 bases). Germline CDR1 and CDR2: LNHDA and SQIVND (reference sequence). CDR3 length: 10 residues.

J is TRBJ1-2 and V is TRBV5-4, with TRBD1 as a possible D gene (6 bases). The V and J ends lost 0 bases and 7 bases respectively, with 13 bases between them. Germline values: CDR1 SGHNT, CDR2 YYREEE (reference sequence). The CDR3 consists of 14 residues. This CDR3 reads CASSLDRALVGYTF. The CDR3 coding sequence is TGTGCCAGCAGCTTGGACAGGGCTCTGGTTGGCTACACCTTC.

This sequence joins TRBV7-9 and TRBJ1-2; TRBD1 matches 9 bases. This CDR3 contains 15 residues. Germline lookup yields CDR1 SEHNR and CDR2 FQNEAQ (reference sequence). J gave up 9 bases and V 4 bases, and 12 bases lay outside the gene matches. The CDR3 sequence: CASSSWDREFQSYTF. The CDR3 DNA is TGTGCCAGCAGCTCTTGGGACAGGGAGTTCCAGAGCTACACCTTC.

This chain uses TRBV4-2 with TRBJ2-1; TRBD1 matches at 8 bases. This CDR3 region has 16 residues. With V trimmed by 2 bases and J by 5 bases, 8 bases remained unmatched. Germline loops: CDR1 LGHNA, CDR2 YNFKEQ. The CDR3 sequence: CASSQRVTGGHNEQFF. The DNA of the CDR3 is TGTGCCAGCAGCCAAAGGGTAACAGGGGGTCACAATGAGCAGTTCTTC.

The genes are TRBV5-4 and TRBJ2-5, with TRBD1 identical over 9 bases. CDR3 size: 14 residues. V shed 4 bases, J shed 7 bases, and the junction held 8 bases outside the gene matches. CDR1 is SGHNT and CDR2 is YYREEE in the germline V gene (reference sequence). The CDR3 is CASSPRDREGTQYF. In nucleotides, the CDR3 is TGTGCCAGCAGCCCCCGGGACAGGGAAGGGACCCAGTACTTC.

This clone was picked up one time. The chain recombines TRBV9 with TRBJ2-1; 7 bases match TRBD2. CDR1 and CDR2 (germline): SGDLS, YYNGEE. This CDR3 has 16 residues. Trimming at V came to 0 bases and at J to 8 bases, leaving 11 bases not matched to a gene. For the CDR3, the DNA is TGTGCCAGCAGCGTAGTTAGCCCAGCGGGGTACCATGAGCAGTTCTTC. Amino acid sequence: CASSVVSPAGYHEQFF. The complete variable domain, with remaining parts taken from reference TRBV9 and TRBJ2-1, reads DSGVTQTPKHLITATGQRVTLRCSPRSGDLSVYWYQQSLDQGLQFLIQYYNGEERAKGNILERFSAQQFPDLHSELNLSSLELGDSALYFCASSVVSPAGYHEQFFGPGTRLTVL.

The chain couples TRBV27 to TRBJ2-3, with 16 nucleotides matching TRBD2. There are 19 residues in the CDR3. V lost 2 bases to trimming and J lost 4 bases; unmatched junction nucleotides: 9. The V gene's germline CDR1 is MNHEY and CDR2 SMNVEV (reference sequence). In DNA form, the CDR3 reads TGTGCCAGCAGTTTAATGGGGACTAGCGGGGGGGCGTGGTCAGATACGCAGTATTTT. The encoded protein is CASSLMGTSGGAWSDTQYF.

This chain joins TRBV6-5 and TRBJ2-7; TRBD1 matches at 9 bases. CDR1 and CDR2 from the germline V gene are MNHEY and SVGAGI. The CDR3 is 13 residues long. V trimming: 6 bases; J trimming: 5 bases; junction bases outside the gene matches: 5. This CDR3 is CASSPGQGNEQYF. The DNA for the CDR3 is TGTGCCAGCAGCCCGGGACAGGGAAACGAGCAGTACTTC.

The V call is TRBV6-1, the J call TRBJ1-2, with TRBD1 as a possible D gene (6 bases). The V gene lost 8 bases and the J gene lost 7 bases, with 14 bases spanning the gap. Germline CDR1 and CDR2: MNHNS and SASEGT. This CDR3 contains 12 residues. The CDR3: CASHPGVGGYTF. Here the CDR3 DNA reads TGTGCCAGCCACCCAGGGGTTGGTGGCTACACCTTC.

The chain carries TRBV7-9 and TRBJ1-5; D unclear. The CDR3 loop spans 13 amino acids. Trimming removed 1 base from V and 4 bases from J, with 5 bases in between. CDR1 is SEHNR, CDR2 FQNEAQ, per germline (reference sequence). The CDR3 DNA is TGTGCCAGCAGCTTAGACGGGAATCAGCCCCAGCATTTT. It is translated as CASSLDGNQPQHF.

The rearrangement links TRBV11-2 to TRBJ1-4; 9 bases agree with TRBD1. V dropped 1 base and J dropped 7; count of bases not matched to a gene: 7. This CDR3 has 16 residues. The germline V gene has CDR1 SGHAT and CDR2 FQNNGV. CDR3 amino acids: CASSLGRTGGREKLFF. The CDR3 nucleotides are TGTGCCAGCAGCTTAGGTCGAACAGGGGGCCGTGAAAAACTGTTTTTT. The variable domain in full, with the rest retrieved from reference TRBV11-2 and TRBJ1-4, is EAGVAQSPRYKIIEKRQSVAFWCNPISGHATLYWYQQILGQGPKLLIQFQNNGVVDDSQLPKDRFSAERLKGVDSTLKIQPAKLEDSAVYLCASSLGRTGGREKLFFGSGTQLSVL.

J is TRBJ1-5 and V is TRBV6-6; D is uncertain. The V gene's germline CDR1 is MNHNY and CDR2 SVGAGI (reference sequence). The V end lost 6 bases, the J end lost 0 bases, and 3 bases lay between the germline ends. This CDR3 contains 12 residues. CDR3 sequence reads: CASRNSNQPQHF. CDR3 sequence (DNA): TGTGCCAGCAGGAATAGCAATCAGCCCCAGCATTTT.

The chain is built from TRBV6-5 and TRBJ1-2, with 10 positions matching TRBD1. In germline, CDR1 is MNHEY, CDR2 SVGAGI. This CDR3 is built from 15 residues. After removal of 4 bases from V and 4 bases from J, the junction contained 6 bases not matched to a gene. As DNA, the CDR3 is TGTGCCAGCAGTTCCTGGGACAGGGGTATCTATGGCTACACCTTC. Its translation: CASSSWDRGIYGYTF.

This chain links TRBV7-7 with TRBJ2-6; D unresolved. The germline V and J ends were trimmed by 4 bases and 0 bases, with 10 bases remaining between them. Per the germline V gene, CDR1 is SSHAT and CDR2 is FNYEAQ (reference sequence). This CDR3 spans 16 amino acids. The CDR3 here is CASSSTAYSGANVLTF. As DNA, the CDR3 is TGTGCCAGCAGCTCGACGGCTTACTCTGGGGCCAACGTCCTGACTTTC. Looking up the rest from reference TRBV7-7 and TRBJ2-6 gives the full variable domain: GAGVSQSPRYKVTKRGQDVTLRCDPISSHATLYWYQQALGQGPEFLTYFNYEAQPDKSGLPSDRFSAERPEGSISTLTIQRTEQRDSAMYRCASSSTAYSGANVLTFGAGSRLTVL.

This clone occurred once. The chain links TRBV9 to TRBJ2-3, with D unresolved. V was clipped by 5 bases and J by 0 bases, with 7 bases between them. This CDR3 has 13 residues. Germline loops: CDR1 SGDLS, CDR2 YYNGEE. The CDR3: CASRDPSTDTQYF. CDR3 nucleotides: TGTGCCAGCAGGGACCCTAGCACAGATACGCAGTATTTT.

This sequence joins TRBV2 and TRBJ2-5; 7 bases are shared with TRBD1. The CDR3 is 13 amino acids. Germline-derived CDR1 and CDR2 are SNHLY and FYNNEI. The trim removed 6 bases at V and 6 bases at J, leaving 7 bases unmatched. The CDR3 protein is CASRQGQAKTQYF. DNA for the CDR3: TGTGCCAGCAGACAAGGACAGGCGAAGACCCAGTACTTC.

This chain uses TRBV6-6 with TRBJ1-1, with D unclear. CDR3 length: 13 residues. Deletions cut 6 bases from V and 1 base from J, with 9 bases between. Germline V lookup: CDR1 MNHNY, CDR2 SVGAGI (reference sequence). CDR3 coding DNA: TGTGCCAGCAGAAGTCTCGGGAACACTGAAGCTTTCTTT. Protein: CASRSLGNTEAFF.